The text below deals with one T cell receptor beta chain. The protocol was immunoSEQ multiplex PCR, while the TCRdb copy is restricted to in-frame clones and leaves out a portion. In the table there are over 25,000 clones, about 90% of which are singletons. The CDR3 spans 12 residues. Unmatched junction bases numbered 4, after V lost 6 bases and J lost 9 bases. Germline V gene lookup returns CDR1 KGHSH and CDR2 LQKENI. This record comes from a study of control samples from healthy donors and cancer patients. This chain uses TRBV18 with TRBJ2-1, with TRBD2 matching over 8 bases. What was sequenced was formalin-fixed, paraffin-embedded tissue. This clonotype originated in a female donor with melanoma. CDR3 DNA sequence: TGTGCCAGCTCCCCCGGACTAGCTGAGCAGTTCTTC. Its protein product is CASSPGLAEQFF.